A single sample gave rise to the 27 T cell receptor beta chains below, sequenced in a study of CD8+ T cells in alopecia areata. Extracted from the samples, RNA was reverse transcribed into cDNA to serve as the sequencing template. This table comes from immunoSEQ multiplex PCR, and its TCRdb copy is limited to in-frame clones, with some not included. The data contain roughly 150,000 clones, 50% to 65% of them singletons. Sequenced sample: CD4+ T cells sorted from blood. The receptors were gathered from a human donor in good health.

The chain uses TRBV12-5 and TRBJ1-2, with 8 bases aligning to TRBD1. This CDR3 has 13 residues. Germline loops: CDR1 LGHNT, CDR2 FRNRAP. The V and J ends lost 7 bases and 3 bases, in that order; junction bases with no gene match: 4. CDR3 loop: CASALDRDYGYTF. CDR3 DNA sequence: TGTGCTAGTGCCCTGGACAGGGACTATGGCTACACCTTC.

The gene calls are TRBV11-2 and TRBJ2-4, with D perhaps matching TRBD1 (5 bases). The germline V gene encodes CDR1 SGHAT and CDR2 FQNNGV. The CDR3 length is 16 residues. The V end lost 5 bases, the J end lost 0 bases, and 14 bases lay between the germline ends. In nucleotides, the CDR3 is TGTGCCAGCAGCCCGCAACCAGGGTCAGCCAAAAACATTCAGTACTTC. Translating it yields CASSPQPGSAKNIQYF.

The J gene is TRBJ1-1, the V gene TRBV27; possible D gene TRBD1, 5 bases. The V gene's germline CDR1 is MNHEY and CDR2 SMNVEV (reference sequence). This CDR3 has 15 amino acids. V was clipped by 6 bases and J by 1 base, with 15 bases between them. The CDR3 DNA follows: TGTGCCAGCAGGAGTACGGGACTGGCGAACACTGAAGCTTTCTTT. Translated, it gives CASRSTGLANTEAFF.

The chain links TRBV9 to TRBJ2-3, with 8 bases matching TRBD2. Germline V gene lookup returns CDR1 SGDLS and CDR2 YYNGEE. CDR3 length: 13 residues. Trimming took 3 bases from V and 8 from J; bases not matched to a gene: 5. CDR3 region: CASSDLRGGTQYF. The CDR3 bases are TGTGCCAGCAGCGACCTACGGGGGGGTACGCAGTATTTT.

There are a few counts of this clone. The genes are TRBV20-1 and TRBJ2-7; D remains unclear. V was shortened by 3 bases and J by 2 bases, with 5 bases between the two germline ends. The CDR3 is 11 residues long. Germline V CDR1 and CDR2: DFQATT, SNEGSKA (reference sequence). The CDR3 region has the DNA TGCAGTGCTAGTAAAGCCTACGAGCAGTACTTC. Translated, it gives CSASKAYEQYF.

The V and J genes are TRBV27 and TRBJ2-1; 12 bases align to TRBD2. This CDR3 contains 15 residues. Germline-derived CDR1 and CDR2 are MNHEY and SMNVEV (reference sequence). V gave up 5 bases and J gave up 9 bases; unmatched junction bases: 8. The CDR3 region has the DNA TGTGCCAGCAGTAAGACTAGCGGGAGACTCACTGAGCAGTTCTTC. This sequence encodes CASSKTSGRLTEQFF.

The chain carries TRBV6-6 and TRBJ1-2, with D tentatively TRBD1 (5 bases). CDR1 and CDR2 (germline): MNHNY, SVGAGI (reference sequence). This CDR3 is 15 amino acids long. Trimming took off 0 bases at V and 7 bases at J, with 15 bases between the two ends. The CDR3, as DNA: TGTGCCAGCAGTTACTCCGGGCAGGGAATCGGTGGCTACACCTTC. Translated: CASSYSGQGIGGYTF.

The rearrangement joins TRBV30 to TRBJ2-1; D is undetermined. The V gene's germline CDR1 is GTSNPN and CDR2 SVGIG (reference sequence). The ends were cut back, 0 bases at V and 4 bases at J, with 4 bases in the middle. The CDR3 contains 12 residues. DNA of the CDR3: TGTGCCTGGAGTGTGGGGTACAATGAGCAGTTCTTC. Its translation: CAWSVGYNEQFF. The variable domain in full, completed from reference TRBV30 and TRBJ2-1, reads SQTIHQWPATLVQPVGSPLSLECTVEGTSNPNLYWYRQAAGRGLQLLFYSVGIGQISSEVPQNLSASRPQDRQFILSSKKLLLSDSGFYLCAWSVGYNEQFFGPGTRLTVL.

Note on this clone: A read error may account for a junction end that differs from germline. The V gene is TRBV10-3, the J gene TRBJ2-1; 9 bases are shared with TRBD2. The CDR3 contains 15 residues. Germline CDR1 is ENHRY and CDR2 is SYGVKD. The CDR3 bases are TGTGCGATCAGGGGTAGCGGGAGCGTGTACAATGAGCAGTTCTTC. Translation gives CAIRGSGSVYNEQFF.

The CDR3 region is CSVGVSGDIQYF. CDR3 in DNA: TGCAGCGTTGGGGTTTCGGGGGACATTCAGTACTTC. The chain joins TRBV29-1 to TRBJ2-4, with D possibly matching TRBD2 (6 bases). CDR1 and CDR2 from the germline V gene are SQVTM and ANQGSEA. The CDR3 is made up of 12 amino acids. Trimming pared 4 bases from V and 8 bases from J, leaving 12 bases between.

The chain joins TRBV4-2 to TRBJ2-7; D tentatively fits TRBD1 or TRBD2 (5 bases each). The CDR3 is 14 residues long. The germline V gene has CDR1 LGHNA and CDR2 YNFKEQ. The V and J ends lost 4 bases and 6 bases respectively, with 16 bases between them. The CDR3 is CASSRRDPPGEQYF. The CDR3 region has the DNA TGTGCCAGCAGCCGACGGGACCCCCCAGGCGAGCAGTACTTC.

This sequence joins TRBV6-5 and TRBJ1-2; D may be TRBD1 (5 bases). CDR1 is MNHEY, CDR2 SVGAGI, per germline. Between the trimmed V and J ends, which lost 0 bases and 4 bases, there was a span of 6 bases. This CDR3 is built from 13 residues. Here the CDR3 DNA reads TGTGCCAGCAGTTACTCCGGGACCTATGGCTACACCTTC. Translated, it gives CASSYSGTYGYTF.

This clone was counted between two and nine times. The chain employs TRBV4-2 and TRBJ2-1, with D tentatively TRBD2 (6 bases). CDR3 length: 14 residues. Germline V gives CDR1 LGHNA, CDR2 YNFKEQ. V was shortened by 0 bases and J by 12 bases, with 15 bases between the two germline ends. CDR3 protein: CASSQDKGGFGQFF. The CDR3 DNA sequence: TGTGCCAGCAGCCAAGATAAAGGAGGGTTCGGGCAGTTCTTC.

This chain links TRBV2 with TRBJ1-1, with D tentatively TRBD1 (5 bases). Germline V lookup: CDR1 SNHLY, CDR2 FYNNEI. The CDR3 has 17 amino acids. V lost 4 bases, J lost 1 base, and 19 bases lay in between. The CDR3 sequence is CASSGARTGPSNTEAFF. CDR3 DNA sequence: TGTGCCAGCAGTGGAGCCCGAACAGGCCCATCGAACACTGAAGCTTTCTTT.

The chain is built from TRBV7-8 and TRBJ2-3; possibly TRBD2 for D (5 bases). Trimming took off 8 bases at V and 0 bases at J, with 12 bases between the two ends. The CDR3 sequence is 14 residues long. CDR1 SGHVS and CDR2 FQNEAQ come from the germline V gene. The DNA of the CDR3 is TGTGCCAGCGGTCGGGGTACTAGCACAGATACGCAGTATTTT. It codes for CASGRGTSTDTQYF. The variable domain in full, with the rest retrieved from reference TRBV7-8 and TRBJ2-3, is GAGVSQSPRYKVAKRGQDVALRCDPISGHVSLFWYQQALGQGPEFLTYFQNEAQLDKSGLPSDRFFAERPEGSVSTLKIQRTQQEDSAVYLCASGRGTSTDTQYFGPGTRLTVL.

The chain recombines TRBV6-5 with TRBJ2-1; 9 bases are shared with TRBD2. V shed 5 bases, J shed 8 bases, and the junction held 10 bases outside the gene matches. This CDR3 is built from 15 residues. Germline lookup yields CDR1 MNHEY and CDR2 SVGAGI. The CDR3 protein is CASSRRLAERHEQFF. CDR3 sequence (DNA): TGTGCCAGCAGTCGGAGACTAGCGGAGCGCCATGAGCAGTTCTTC.

The rearrangement uses TRBV29-1 and TRBJ2-1; D might be TRBD2 (5 bases). V gave up 8 bases and J gave up 1 base, with 12 bases separating them. The germline gives CDR1 SQVTM, CDR2 ANQGSEA. The CDR3 consists of 13 residues. CDR3 nucleotides: TGCAGCTTCACTAGTACTTCCTACAATGAGCAGTTCTTC. The encoded protein is CSFTSTSYNEQFF.

This clone was picked up a small number of times. The chain employs TRBV30 and TRBJ2-1, with unresolved D. CDR3 length: 15 residues. V was clipped by 0 bases and J by 0 bases, with 9 bases between them. Germline-derived CDR1 and CDR2 are GTSNPN and SVGIG (reference sequence). The CDR3 reads CAWSVALSSYNEQFF. The CDR3 nucleotides read TGTGCCTGGAGTGTAGCTCTGAGCTCCTACAATGAGCAGTTCTTC.

The chain links TRBV2 to TRBJ2-3; 9 bases align to TRBD2. Per the germline V gene, CDR1 is SNHLY and CDR2 is FYNNEI. V lost 6 bases and J lost 3; bases outside the gene matches: 4. This CDR3 has 14 residues. CDR3 amino acids: CASRQTSGTDTQYF. The CDR3 DNA is TGTGCCAGCAGACAGACTAGCGGTACAGATACGCAGTATTTT.

This chain connects TRBV29-1 to TRBJ2-7; 10 nucleotides agree with TRBD2. CDR3 size: 13 residues. V was pared by 5 bases and J by 4 bases, with 5 bases of the junction left unmatched. Germline-derived CDR1 and CDR2 are SQVTM and ANQGSEA. CDR3 bases: TGCAGCGTTAAGTCTAGCGGGAGTTACGAGCAGTACTTC. This codes for CSVKSSGSYEQYF.

The chain couples TRBV28 to TRBJ2-7, with D hard to call. Trimming pared 5 bases from V and 3 bases from J, leaving 17 bases between. The CDR3 length is 15 residues. The germline V gene encodes CDR1 MDHEN and CDR2 SYDVKM. The CDR3 here is CASSPQLGRGYEQYF. The CDR3 DNA reads TGTGCCAGCAGTCCCCAGTTAGGGCGAGGCTACGAGCAGTACTTC.

The rearrangement uses TRBV30 and TRBJ1-1; 7 positions agree with TRBD1. CDR3 size: 14 residues. CDR1 is GTSNPN and CDR2 is SVGIG in the germline V gene (reference sequence). V lost 0 bases and J lost 6; bases outside the gene matches: 7. The CDR3 protein is CAWSVWDRDPEAFF. DNA of the CDR3: TGTGCCTGGAGTGTATGGGACAGAGACCCTGAAGCTTTCTTT.

This chain joins TRBV25-1 and TRBJ2-2; weak D call: TRBD1 (5 bases). The V and J ends lost 6 bases and 1 base respectively, with 9 bases between them. The CDR3 is 14 amino acids. The germline gives CDR1 MGHDK, CDR2 SYGVNS. The CDR3 DNA is TGTGCCAGCAGAAAAGGACAGAACACCGGGGAGCTGTTTTTT. This codes for CASRKGQNTGELFF.

The chain joins TRBV18 to TRBJ1-5; perhaps TRBD1 as D (6 bases). The V gene's germline CDR1 is KGHSH and CDR2 LQKENI. The CDR3 is 14 residues long. Trimming removed 4 bases at V and 6 bases at J, with 13 bases between. Here the CDR3 DNA reads TGTGCCAGCTCACTCTGGGGGGCGATTCAGCCCCAGCATTTT. It translates to CASSLWGAIQPQHF.

The V call is TRBV4-2, the J call TRBJ2-6; 10 bases are shared with TRBD1. The trim removed 4 bases at V and 4 bases at J, leaving 10 bases unmatched. This CDR3 is 18 amino acids long. CDR1 is LGHNA and CDR2 is YNFKEQ in the germline V gene. DNA for the CDR3: TGTGCCAGCAGCCCTGTCCCGGGACAGGGGAGAGGGGCCAACGTCCTGACTTTC. Amino acid sequence: CASSPVPGQGRGANVLTF.

This clone was counted a few times. The CDR3 DNA is TGTGCCAGCAGGTTGACAGGGACGGAGACCCAGTACTTC. This translates into CASRLTGTETQYF. The rearrangement links TRBV25-1 to TRBJ2-5; the match to TRBD1 covers 7 bases. The germline V gene encodes CDR1 MGHDK and CDR2 SYGVNS. The V segment lost 6 bases and the J segment 5 bases; nucleotides outside the gene matches: 6. The CDR3 is 13 residues long.

The genes are TRBV2 and TRBJ1-1; D perhaps matches TRBD1 (5 bases). The V gene lost 2 bases and the J gene lost 0 bases, with 13 bases spanning the gap. From germline, CDR1 is SNHLY and CDR2 FYNNEI. The CDR3 extends over 16 amino acids. In DNA form, the CDR3 reads TGTGCCAGCAGTGAACAGGGACCCCGTTTGAACACTGAAGCTTTCTTT. This codes for CASSEQGPRLNTEAFF.